Following are 7 T cell receptor beta chains from one sample sequenced in a study of shared clonotypes between healthy human individuals. Libraries were prepared by immunoSEQ multiplex PCR; TCRdb keeps only in-frame clonotypes and omits some of them. The sample has about 490,000 clones, over 65% seen once; the top ten hold 10% to 15%. The specimen sequenced was PBMCs. These receptors all stem from a woman in her thirties or forties in good health. Some clones in this sample may be carry-over from other donors' samples.

This clone was counted once. This may be a read error: a much more frequent sequence differs by one nucleotide. The genes are TRBV6-5 and TRBJ1-1, with 8 bases fitting TRBD1. Germline trimming cut 8 bases from V and 4 bases from J; bases unmatched to any gene: 6. From germline, CDR1 is MNHEY and CDR2 SVGAGI. The CDR3 spans 13 residues. CDR3 nucleotides: TGTGCCAGCGGATTGACAGGGGCCACTGAAGCTTTCTTT. Translation: CASGLTGATEAFF.

A few counts support this clone. The V call is TRBV4-2, the J call TRBJ1-5, with a possible D match to TRBD1 (5 bases). The V gene's germline CDR1 is LGHNA and CDR2 YNFKEQ. Trimming shortened V by 4 bases and J by 0 bases, and 16 bases separated the two germline ends. The CDR3 totals 17 residues. CDR3 coding DNA: TGTGCCAGCAGCCTTACCCAAACAGGCGATAGCAATCAGCCCCAGCATTTT. Translated, it gives CASSLTQTGDSNQPQHF.

J is TRBJ1-4 and V is TRBV18, with D possibly TRBD1 on 5 matching bases. Trimming removed 5 bases from V and 6 bases from J, with 10 bases in between. Germline V gene lookup returns CDR1 KGHSH and CDR2 LQKENI. CDR3 length equals 13 residues. The CDR3 nucleotides are TGTGCCAGCTCATCCGGGACGGATGAAAAACTGTTTTTT. Its protein product is CASSSGTDEKLFF.

As regards this clone: Other DNA sequences in this specimen translate into the identical CDR3. This chain uses TRBV5-4 with TRBJ2-5; maybe TRBD1 (5 bases). V was clipped by 0 bases and J by 5 bases, with 5 bases between them. CDR3 length: 12 residues. Germline CDR1 reads SGHNT; CDR2 reads YYREEE (reference sequence). The CDR3 nucleotides read TGTGCCAGCAGCTTGGAGGGGGAGACCCAGTACTTC. This sequence encodes CASSLEGETQYF.

This clone has at least ten counts. The rearrangement uses TRBV19 and TRBJ2-7; 9 bases align to TRBD2. The CDR3 has 15 residues. J was trimmed by 3 bases and V by 1 base; bases with no gene match: 4. Per germline, CDR1 LNHDA and CDR2 SQIVND (reference sequence). The CDR3 here is CASSIGLAESYEQYF. For the CDR3, the DNA is TGTGCCAGTAGTATAGGACTAGCGGAGAGCTACGAGCAGTACTTC.

The V and J genes are TRBV7-8 and TRBJ2-3; 10 nucleotides agree with TRBD1. Germline trimming cut 5 bases from V and 5 bases from J; bases unmatched to any gene: 4. The CDR3 loop spans 14 amino acids. Germline V lookup: CDR1 SGHVS, CDR2 FQNEAQ. Written as DNA, the CDR3 is TGTGCCAGCAGCCGTAGGACAGGGGGAGATACGCAGTATTTT. This gives the protein CASSRRTGGDTQYF. The variable domain in full, with the rest retrieved from reference TRBV7-8 and TRBJ2-3, is GAGVSQSPRYKVAKRGQDVALRCDPISGHVSLFWYQQALGQGPEFLTYFQNEAQLDKSGLPSDRFFAERPEGSVSTLKIQRTQQEDSAVYLCASSRRTGGDTQYFGPGTRLTVL.

The rearrangement links TRBV7-3 to TRBJ2-1; no definite D call. Germline loops: CDR1 SGHTA, CDR2 FQGTGA. V lost 1 base and J 5 bases, leaving 3 bases between the germline ends. The CDR3 extends over 12 amino acids. The CDR3 bases are TGTGCCAGCAGCTTAAGGGACAATGAGCAGTTCTTC. It translates to CASSLRDNEQFF.